This is a list of T cell receptor beta chains from one sample in a study of beta chain features in type 1 diabetes. Profiling relied on immunoSEQ multiplex PCR, and the TCRdb table lists in-frame clones only, not all of them. The sample has hundreds of thousands of clones; roughly 16% are singletons. Source material: naive CD4+ T cells from blood. The source is a man aged 18 to 30 in good health. The CDR3 runs from the conserved cysteine through the conserved F or W. A D gene is named only where the DNA matches it firmly. Clone size is shown for a subset of rows, as once, few, many or a class of expanded clone.

j_call | v_call | d_call | clone_size | cdr3_aa | cdr3_nt
TRBJ1-1 | TRBV4-2 | - | - | CASSQDQAGEAFF | TGTGCCAGCAGCCAAGATCAAGCGGGGGAAGCTTTCTTT
TRBJ1-5 | TRBV19 | - | - | CASSVDPRGPQHF | TGTGCCAGTAGTGTGGACCCCCGGGGGCCCCAGCATTTT
TRBJ2-7 | TRBV5-1 | TRBD1 | - | CASGGQGSSYEQYF | TGCGCCAGCGGAGGACAGGGGAGCTCCTACGAGCAGTACTTC
TRBJ2-1 | TRBV6-5 | TRBD1 | few | CASSNLRQGGNEQFF | TGTGCCAGCAGTAATCTTCGACAGGGGGGAAATGAGCAGTTCTTC
TRBJ2-1 | TRBV29-1 | TRBD2 | - | CSGGAGGTNEQFF | TGCAGCGGGGGAGCGGGGGGGACCAATGAGCAGTTCTTC
TRBJ1-2 | TRBV7-8 | - | few | CASSSPGPGSGANYGYTF | TGTGCCAGCAGCTCTCCGGGCCCCGGGAGTGGTGCTAACTATGGCTACACCTTC
TRBJ1-2 | TRBV9 | TRBD1 | few | CASSDGQGPLGGYTF | TGTGCCAGCAGCGATGGACAGGGGCCCCTCGGTGGCTACACCTTC
TRBJ1-2 | TRBV6-5 | TRBD1 | few | CASSVKTGPNYGYTF | TGTGCCAGCAGCGTCAAGACAGGGCCCAACTATGGCTACACCTTC
TRBJ1-1 | TRBV6-1 | - | - | CASSEGWFSAFF | TGTGCCAGCAGTGAAGGGTGGTTTTCGGCTTTCTTT
TRBJ1-1 | TRBV7-2 | - | - | CASSLSTGHTEAFF | TGTGCCAGCAGCTTATCGACAGGTCACACTGAAGCTTTCTTT
TRBJ2-4 | TRBV7-9 | - | - | CASSKTSVAKNIQYF | TGTGCCAGCAGCAAGACTAGTGTAGCCAAAAACATTCAGTACTTC
TRBJ2-3 | TRBV7-3 | TRBD2 | few | CASSLTLAGGADTQYF | TGTGCCAGCAGCTTAACGCTAGCGGGAGGGGCAGATACGCAGTATTTT
TRBJ2-6 | TRBV5-1 | TRBD1 | - | CASSSKAGQGSSGANVLTF | TGCGCCAGCAGCTCTAAAGCGGGACAGGGAAGCTCTGGGGCCAACGTCCTGACTTTC
TRBJ2-3 | TRBV4-2 | - | few | CASSQDTGSTDTQYF | TGTGCCAGCAGCCAAGACACGGGGAGCACAGATACGCAGTATTTT
TRBJ2-3 | TRBV5-1 | - | once | CASSVASGAGTDTQYF | TGCGCCAGCAGCGTAGCCTCAGGGGCAGGGACAGATACGCAGTATTTT
TRBJ2-5 | TRBV25-1 | - | - | CASSEIRTGRWETQYF | TGTGCCAGCAGTGAGATCCGGACCGGGCGTTGGGAGACCCAGTACTTC
TRBJ1-4 | TRBV2 | TRBD1 | - | CASSTMGQVAEKLFF | TGTGCCAGCAGTACCATGGGACAGGTTGCAGAAAAACTGTTTTTT
TRBJ2-3 | TRBV7-7 | - | few | CASSLRRGTDTQYF | TGTGCTAGCAGTCTTCGGAGGGGCACAGATACGCAGTATTTT
TRBJ2-1 | TRBV29-1 | TRBD1 | - | CSVETTGTYNEQFF | TGCAGCGTTGAAACGACAGGGACCTACAATGAGCAGTTCTTC
TRBJ1-1 | TRBV30 | - | few | CAWISGIPVNTEAFF | TGTGCCTGGATTTCGGGGATACCGGTGAACACTGAAGCTTTCTTT
TRBJ1-5 | TRBV7-2 | TRBD1 | few | CASSSTPGQGVQHF | TGTGCCAGCAGCTCAACCCCGGGACAGGGCGTCCAGCATTTT
TRBJ1-4 | TRBV18 | TRBD1 | - | CASSPGTANEKLFF | TGTGCCAGCTCTCCCGGGACAGCTAATGAAAAACTGTTTTTT
TRBJ2-7 | TRBV25-1 | TRBD1 | few | CASSEGGGDRSSYEQYF | TGTGCCAGCAGTGAAGGGGGCGGGGACAGGAGCTCCTACGAGCAGTACTTC
TRBJ1-2 | TRBV6-5 | - | few | CASSYGTVNYGYTF | TGTGCCAGCAGTTACGGGACTGTGAACTATGGCTACACCTTC
TRBJ2-2 | TRBV2 | - | few | CASSAGSVGELFF | TGTGCCAGCTCGGCAGGGTCGGTCGGGGAGCTGTTTTTT
TRBJ1-5 | TRBV6-6 | - | few | CASGSYPGGNQPQHF | TGTGCCAGCGGGTCTTACCCTGGCGGCAATCAGCCCCAGCATTTT
TRBJ2-7 | TRBV28 | - | - | CASSFLRLASHEQYF | TGTGCCAGCAGTTTTCTTCGGCTAGCCTCCCACGAGCAGTACTTC
TRBJ2-7 | TRBV5-7 | TRBD2 | - | CASSFWEGSYEQYF | TGTGCCAGCAGCTTCTGGGAGGGTAGCTACGAGCAGTACTTC
TRBJ2-3 | TRBV6-6 | - | few | CASSGKGGLGRDTQYF | TGTGCCAGCAGTGGGAAAGGGGGTTTGGGTCGAGATACGCAGTATTTT
TRBJ2-3 | TRBV9 | TRBD1 | - | CASSVVPRPGGRSDTQYF | TGTGCCAGCAGCGTAGTACCCCGTCCAGGGGGCAGATCAGATACGCAGTATTTT
TRBJ1-1 | TRBV9 | - | few | CASSVGVRENTEAFF | TGTGCCAGCAGCGTAGGGGTCAGGGAGAACACTGAAGCTTTCTTT
TRBJ1-5 | TRBV4-3 | - | - | CASSQDPYSNQPQHF | TGCGCCAGCAGCCAAGATCCCTATAGCAATCAGCCCCAGCATTTT
TRBJ1-5 | TRBV29-1 | TRBD1 | - | CSVGLGTGYNQPQHF | TGCAGCGTGGGTTTAGGGACAGGCTATAATCAGCCCCAGCATTTT
TRBJ1-2 | TRBV7-9 | - | - | CASTPSGKYGYTF | TGTGCCAGCACCCCTTCGGGGAAATATGGCTACACCTTC
TRBJ1-2 | TRBV30 | TRBD1 | - | CAWSARQGAQGYTF | TGTGCCTGGAGTGCGCGACAGGGGGCTCAGGGCTACACCTTC
TRBJ1-2 | TRBV7-2 | - | - | CASSSEQGNYGYTF | TGTGCCAGCAGCTCGGAACAGGGCAACTATGGCTACACCTTC
TRBJ2-3 | TRBV9 | - | - | CASSAQLSTDTQYF | TGTGCCAGCAGCGCCCAGCTTAGCACAGATACGCAGTATTTT
TRBJ2-2 | TRBV13 | TRBD2 | few | CASRLAGVLVGELFF | TGTGCCAGCAGACTAGCGGGAGTATTGGTCGGGGAGCTGTTTTTT
TRBJ2-6 | TRBV6-1 | - | - | CASSGPGHFSGANVLTF | TGTGCCAGCAGTGGCCCGGGACATTTCTCTGGGGCCAACGTCCTGACTTTC
TRBJ2-6 | TRBV19 | - | few | CASSIGAAGSGANVLTF | TGTGCCAGTAGTATCGGGGCAGCAGGCTCTGGGGCCAACGTCCTGACTTTC